The T cell receptor (beta chain) described here comes from a study of beta chain features in type 1 diabetes. Of the isolated RNA, all was reverse transcribed, and so the sequenced material was expressed TCRB transcripts. TCRdb's copy holds only in-frame clones and misses some; the assay was immunoSEQ multiplex PCR. The sample shows roughly 130,000 clones, 9% to 9.5% of them seen only once. The CDR3 contains 16 residues. Trimming took off 0 bases at V and 0 bases at J, with 10 bases between the two ends. Germline CDR1 SGDLS, CDR2 YYNGEE. The sequenced material came from central memory CD4+ T cells from blood. The receptor's source is a man in his late teens or twenties in good health. The chain combines TRBV9 with TRBJ1-3, with D perhaps TRBD1 (5 bases). The CDR3 here is CASSVGQLYSGNTIYF. The CDR3 coding sequence is TGTGCCAGCAGCGTAGGACAGCTTTACTCTGGAAACACCATATATTTT.